This passage covers 15 T cell receptor beta chains from one sample sequenced in a study of T cells in Graves' hyperthyroidism and ophthalmopathy. RNA transcripts gave rise to amplified TCR beta CDR3 regions. The study used the HTBI primer set for a first-round RT-PCR of the TCR CDR3. TCRdb re-called the multiplex PCR reads with MiXCR, one entry per CDR3 protein. The sample has hundreds of thousands of distinct CDR3 sequences, 20% seen once; the top ten hold approximately 48%. The sequencing input was blood. Receptor source: a middle-aged man with Graves' ophthalmopathy.

The sample holds many counts of this clonotype. J is TRBJ1-2 and V is TRBV28; 8 positions agree with TRBD1. Trimming at V came to 5 bases and at J to 1 base, leaving 3 bases not matched to a gene. The CDR3 runs 14 residues. Germline values: CDR1 MDHEN, CDR2 SYDVKM. CDR3 nucleotide sequence: TGTGCCAGCAGTCCAGGGGGCAGTAACTATGGCTACACCTTC. Its protein product is CASSPGGSNYGYTF.

This clonotype showed up many times. The rearrangement uses TRBV9 and TRBJ2-3; 7 positions match TRBD2. This CDR3 spans 15 amino acids. From germline, CDR1 is SGDLS and CDR2 YYNGEE. Trimming removed 0 bases from V and 3 bases from J; junction bases left unmatched: 4. This CDR3 reads CASSVVSSGTDTQYF. In DNA form, the CDR3 reads TGTGCCAGCAGCGTAGTGTCTAGCGGTACAGATACGCAGTATTTT.

This clonotype was detected ten times or more. The chain recombines TRBV27 with TRBJ2-5, with 15 bases lining up with TRBD2. The ends lost 6 bases at V and 1 base at J; junction bases unmatched: 0. The CDR3 consists of 15 residues. Germline CDR1 reads MNHEY; CDR2 reads SMNVEV (reference sequence). CDR3 residues: CASRGLAGGQETQYF. DNA for the CDR3: TGTGCCAGCAGGGGACTAGCGGGGGGCCAAGAGACCCAGTACTTC.

This clonotype was counted between two and nine times. The chain carries TRBV5-1 and TRBJ2-1; 10 bases are a match to TRBD2. In germline, CDR1 is SGHRS, CDR2 YFSETQ. This CDR3 has 15 residues. The J segment lost 8 bases and the V segment lost 1 base, leaving 6 bases of the junction unmatched. The CDR3 sequence: CASSLSGRADDEQFF. CDR3 in DNA: TGCGCCAGCAGCTTGAGCGGGAGGGCCGACGATGAGCAGTTCTTC.

This chain uses TRBV4-1 with TRBJ1-1; unclear D gene. From germline, CDR1 is MGHRA and CDR2 YSYEKL. V lost 0 bases, J lost 3 bases, and 14 bases lay in between. The CDR3 consists of 16 residues. CDR3 sequence reads: CASSQEISSVDTEAFF. CDR3 nucleotides: TGCGCCAGCAGCCAAGAAATAAGTAGTGTGGACACTGAAGCTTTCTTT.

CDR3: CASSEGFTGELFF. The CDR3 nucleotides read TGCGCCAGCAGTGAAGGCTTCACCGGGGAGCTGTTTTTT. The rearrangement uses TRBV10-1 and TRBJ2-2; D gene ambiguous. V was trimmed by 3 bases and J by 4 bases, leaving 6 bases between them. The CDR3 contains 13 residues. CDR1 and CDR2 (germline): WNHNN, SYGVQD (reference sequence).

The table lists this clonotype with many counts. The CDR3 reads CSAPSGNTEAFF. DNA of the CDR3: TGCAGTGCACCCAGCGGAAACACTGAAGCTTTCTTT. The J gene is TRBJ1-1, the V gene TRBV20-1, with D unclear. Deletions cut 6 bases from V and 2 bases from J, with 10 bases between. CDR1 and CDR2 from the germline V gene are DFQATT and SNEGSKA (reference sequence). This CDR3 has 12 residues.

This chain links TRBV10-3 with TRBJ1-1; D is ambiguous. This CDR3 is built from 13 residues. V gave up 6 bases and J gave up 4 bases, with 12 bases separating them. Looked up from germline, CDR1 is ENHRY and CDR2 is SYGVKD. CDR3 DNA: TGTGCCATCAGCGTTTCCGCTGTCACTGAAGCTTTCTTT. This gives the protein CAISVSAVTEAFF.

This clonotype occurred many times. The chain joins TRBV12-3 or TRBV12-4 to TRBJ2-7; possibly TRBD1 for D (5 bases). V lost 7 bases and J lost 7, with 20 bases in between. The CDR3 runs 14 residues. Here the CDR3 reads CASTPGQSVQEQYF. For the CDR3, the DNA is TGTGCCAGCACCCCAGGGCAGTCAGTACAAGAGCAGTACTTC.

This clonotype was seen ten or more times. Relative to the germline gene, one junction end is altered; a read error may explain this. This chain links TRBV18 with TRBJ2-7; 8 positions match TRBD2. Germline loops: CDR1 KGHSH, CDR2 LQKENI. The CDR3 is 15 amino acids. The CDR3 sequence: CASSPDSGKYYGQYF. The CDR3 nucleotides are TGTGCCAGCTCACCCGATAGCGGGAAGTACTACGGGCAGTACTTC. Filled out from reference TRBV18 and TRBJ2-7, the complete variable domain reads NAGVMQNPRHLVRRRGQEARLRCSPMKGHSHVYWYRQLPEEGLKFMVYLQKENIIDESGMPKERFSAEFPKEGPSILRIQQVVRGDSAAYFCASSPDSGKYYGQYFGPGTRLTVT.

The genes are TRBV24-1 and TRBJ1-2; 9 nucleotides agree with TRBD1. The CDR3 sequence is 14 residues long. Trimming cost V 9 bases and J 7 bases; bases outside gene matches: 11. Germline CDR1 KGHDR, CDR2 SFDVKD. Written as DNA, the CDR3 is TGTGCCACCGCCGGGACAGGGACATTTGGTGGCTACACCTTC. Protein sequence: CATAGTGTFGGYTF.

This clonotype was observed a few times. The chain has TRBV9 and TRBJ2-5; either TRBD1 or TRBD2 may supply D (5 bases each). The CDR3 runs to 16 residues. Trimming took off 3 bases at V and 3 bases at J, with 18 bases between the two ends. Germline V gene data show CDR1 as SGDLS and CDR2 as YYNGEE. Written as DNA, the CDR3 is TGTGCCAGCAGCGCGGCTGGGGGATCCCCCAAAGAGACCCAGTACTTC. Translating it yields CASSAAGGSPKETQYF. The complete variable domain, with remaining parts taken from reference TRBV9 and TRBJ2-5, reads DSGVTQTPKHLITATGQRVTLRCSPRSGDLSVYWYQQSLDQGLQFLIQYYNGEERAKGNILERFSAQQFPDLHSELNLSSLELGDSALYFCASSAAGGSPKETQYFGPGTRLLVL.

In its sample, this clonotype was seen many times. The chain couples TRBV3-2 to TRBJ2-7; the table calls TRBD2, which could not be checked here. TRBV3-2 is a documented pseudogene. There are 17 residues in the CDR3. The CDR3 protein is CASSQVNPSGPTYEQYF. CDR3 sequence (DNA): TGTGCCAGCAGCCAAGTCAACCCTAGCGGGCCAACCTACGAGCAGTACTTC.

The rearrangement joins TRBV19 to TRBJ2-5; 8 positions agree with TRBD1. V shed 3 bases, J shed 5 bases, and the junction held 2 bases outside the gene matches. The germline gives CDR1 LNHDA, CDR2 SQIVND (reference sequence). The CDR3 is 13 residues long. The CDR3 DNA sequence: TGTGCCAGTAGTATGAACAGGGGGGAGACCCAGTACTTC. Translated, it gives CASSMNRGETQYF.

V is TRBV2 and J is TRBJ1-2; 9 bases agree with TRBD1. The CDR3 contains 16 residues. Germline loops: CDR1 SNHLY, CDR2 FYNNEI. J was trimmed by 0 bases and V by 6 bases; bases with no gene match: 8. The CDR3 protein is CASRVNDRGANYGYTF. The CDR3 DNA reads as TGTGCCAGCAGAGTTAACGACAGGGGGGCTAACTATGGCTACACCTTC. Full variable domain (remainder filled in from reference TRBV2 and TRBJ1-2): EPEVTQTPSHQVTQMGQEVILRCVPISNHLYFYWYRQILGQKVEFLVSFYNNEISEKSEIFDDQFSVERPDGSNFTLKIRSTKLEDSAMYFCASRVNDRGANYGYTFGSGTRLTVV.